A single sample is the source of the 5 T cell receptor beta chains below, sequenced in a study of early T cells in non-severe SARS-CoV-2 infection. TCRdb processed the 5' RACE reads anew with MiXCR; each CDR3 protein has one entry. The top ten hold approximately 4.8% of the sample, which has tens of thousands of distinct CDR3 sequences, 13% seen once. Input material: whole blood. The origin of the receptors is an adult who was a healthcare worker with PCR-confirmed SARS-CoV-2 infection or an uninfected control (not recorded which).

This clonotype has just one count. This may stem from a read error, because a much larger clone lies one nucleotide away. The J gene is TRBJ2-2, the V gene TRBV7-9; D is perhaps TRBD2 (5 bases). V gave up 3 bases and J gave up 5 bases, with 7 bases separating them. The CDR3 extends over 13 amino acids. Germline assignment: CDR1 SEHNR and CDR2 FQNEAQ (reference sequence). The CDR3 loop is CASSFGETGELFF. The DNA for the CDR3 is TGTGCCAGCAGCTTTGGGGAGACCGGGGAGCTGTTTTTT.

This clonotype occurred many times. The chain uses TRBV20-1 and TRBJ2-5; 14 bases line up with TRBD2. Unmatched junction bases numbered 4, after V lost 5 bases and J lost 2 bases. The CDR3 has 15 residues. Germline CDR1 DFQATT, CDR2 SNEGSKA (reference sequence). CDR3 loop: CSAEGLAGAQETQYF. The CDR3 coding sequence is TGCAGTGCTGAGGGACTAGCGGGGGCTCAAGAGACCCAGTACTTC.

The J gene is TRBJ1-5, the V gene TRBV3-1; D call uncertain. In germline, CDR1 is LGHDT, CDR2 YNNKEL (reference sequence). This CDR3 has 14 residues. Trimming cost V 4 bases and J 2 bases, with 9 bases left between them. The CDR3: CASSPIGGNQPQHF. In DNA form, the CDR3 reads TGTGCCAGCAGCCCTATTGGTGGCAATCAGCCCCAGCATTTT.

V is TRBV6-2 or TRBV6-3 and J is TRBJ2-7, with TRBD1 identical over 7 bases. Germline V gene lookup returns CDR1 MNHEY and CDR2 SVGEGT. The CDR3 loop spans 13 amino acids. Trimming took 5 bases from V and 3 from J; bases not matched to a gene: 4. CDR3 sequence: CASSLGQVYEQYF. CDR3 DNA sequence: TGTGCCAGCAGTCTCGGACAGGTCTACGAGCAGTACTTC.

In the case of this clonotype: The junction departs from germline at one end; a sequencing error may be responsible. The CDR3 sequence is CASTLGGGSNYEQYF. In nucleotides, the CDR3 is TGTGCCAGCACCTTAGGTGGGGGATCCAACTACGAGCAGTACTTC. The chain links TRBV7-9 to TRBJ2-7, with D perhaps TRBD1 or TRBD2 (5 bases each). Germline loops: CDR1 SEHNR, CDR2 FQNEAQ (reference sequence). The CDR3 spans 15 residues.